Described below is a single TCR beta chain sequence and its context. TCRdb's table, derived via immunoSEQ multiplex PCR, lists solely in-frame clones and lacks some. The sample includes over 200,000 clones, around 87% seen only once; the top ten take around a tenth. Specified treatment: approximately 18 received Ad26.COV2.S at low or high dose, single or two shots; 5 received placebo; per-sample allocation not given. Day 63 following the first vaccine or placebo injection was when the samples were taken. Germline assignment: CDR1 LGHDT and CDR2 YNNKEL (reference sequence). V lost 6 bases, J lost 5 bases, and 3 bases stayed unmatched. The CDR3 loop spans 14 amino acids. The data originate from a study of Ad26.COV2.S vaccination and SARS-CoV-2 variants. In the study overall: Intramuscularly, Ad26.COV2.S was given either once or twice, 56 days apart.

Source: peripheral blood, taken in a trial of Ad26.COV2.S vaccine versus placebo. The origin of this receptor is a person between 18 and 59 years old who received the Ad26.COV2.S COVID-19 vaccine or a placebo. V and J are TRBV3-1 (or the pseudogene TRBV3-2) and TRBJ1-6, with 8 nucleotides matching TRBD1. The CDR3 DNA reads TGTGCCAGCAGACCGGGACAGGATAATTCACCCCTCCACTTT. Translating gives CASRPGQDNSPLHF.